Included here is one TCR beta chain sequence, with context. The data originate from a study of blood T cell repertoires in COVID-19. Assay: immunoSEQ multiplex PCR; the TCRdb copy retains only in-frame clones and omits some. The sample carries roughly 90,000 clones, 80% recorded once. This CDR3 region has 15 residues. The ends lost 5 bases at V and 6 bases at J; junction bases unmatched: 9. CDR1 is MNHEY and CDR2 is SVGAGI in the germline V gene. What was sequenced was peripheral blood. This clonotype originated in a woman in her 70s with acute or convalescent COVID-19. The chain employs TRBV6-5 and TRBJ2-1; 8 bases line up with TRBD1. CDR3 protein: CASSPLDRASNEQFF. For the CDR3, the DNA is TGTGCCAGCAGTCCTTTGGACAGGGCCAGCAATGAGCAGTTCTTC.